The 28 T cell receptor beta chains in this list originate from one sample, sequenced in a study of cytomegalovirus exposure and HLA in healthy donors. The PCR employed 60 Vbeta primers together with 13 Jbeta primers. The repertoire was sequenced with immunoSEQ multiplex PCR; TCRdb's copy has only in-frame clones and lacks some. The listing contains approximately 110,000 clones. Sequenced material: PBMCs. These receptors came from a middle-aged man in good health and CMV-seropositive.

The chain carries TRBV5-1 and TRBJ1-1; D is perhaps TRBD1 (5 bases). The CDR3 loop spans 14 amino acids. Germline CDR1 is SGHRS and CDR2 is YFSETQ. V gave up 4 bases and J gave up 0 bases, with 10 bases separating them. The CDR3 reads CASSRGFMNTEAFF. CDR3 sequence (DNA): TGCGCCAGCAGCCGGGGGTTCATGAACACTGAAGCTTTCTTT.

The rearrangement uses TRBV5-4 and TRBJ2-1; tentative D call: TRBD1 (6 bases). The germline CDR1 and CDR2 sequences are SGHNT and YYREEE (reference sequence). The length of the CDR3 is 17 residues. The V end lost 3 bases, the J end lost 0 bases, and 16 bases lay between the germline ends. CDR3 DNA: TGTGCCAGCAGCTCGCCAGGACAGAGAGGCTCCTACAATGAGCAGTTCTTC. As protein: CASSSPGQRGSYNEQFF.

The gene calls are TRBV7-3 and TRBJ2-5; D possibly corresponds to TRBD1 (5 bases). CDR1 and CDR2 (germline): SGHTA, FQGTGA. Between the trimmed V and J ends, which lost 2 bases and 2 bases, there was a span of 6 bases. The length of the CDR3 is 13 residues. CDR3 in amino acids: CASSLDRQETQYF. The CDR3 DNA sequence: TGTGCCAGCAGCTTAGACAGACAAGAGACCCAGTACTTC.

V and J are TRBV28 and TRBJ1-2; TRBD1 agrees at 7 bases. CDR3 length: 14 amino acids. The V gene end was trimmed by 5 bases and the J gene end by 1 base; junction bases not matched to a gene: 4. Germline V gives CDR1 MDHEN, CDR2 SYDVKM. The CDR3 DNA is TGTGCCAGCAGTCCAGGGGGATATAACTATGGCTACACCTTC. This gives the protein CASSPGGYNYGYTF.

This sequence joins TRBV29-1 and TRBJ2-1; 12 positions match TRBD1. With V trimmed by 7 bases and J by 8 bases, 9 bases remained unmatched. From germline, CDR1 is SQVTM and CDR2 ANQGSEA. CDR3 length: 14 amino acids. The CDR3 reads CSAFGTGGEYEQFF. The CDR3 DNA is TGCAGCGCCTTCGGGACAGGGGGCGAGTATGAGCAGTTCTTC.

The chain is built from TRBV7-2 and TRBJ2-7; TRBD1 matches 8 bases. The CDR3 contains 19 residues. In germline, CDR1 is SGHTA, CDR2 FQGNSA. V was pared by 1 base and J by 2 bases, with 16 bases of the junction left unmatched. CDR3 coding DNA: TGTGCCAGCAGCTTAGTCTCCACCGCAGGGGGCCGACTCACCTACGAGCAGTACTTC. Translating gives CASSLVSTAGGRLTYEQYF.

J is TRBJ2-7 and V is TRBV23-1; perhaps TRBD1 as D (5 bases). TRBV23-1 is sorted into the ORF group, with uncertain function. The CDR3 is made up of 15 amino acids. Between the trimmed V and J ends, which lost 8 bases and 3 bases, there was a span of 20 bases. The CDR3: CASFQQDPPGYEQYF. The CDR3 bases are TGCGCCAGCTTCCAACAGGACCCCCCGGGCTACGAGCAGTACTTC.

The chain uses TRBV5-6 and TRBJ2-1; tentative D call: TRBD1 (5 bases). The germline V and J ends were trimmed by 1 base and 0 bases, with 5 bases remaining between them. The CDR3 length is 14 residues. Germline V gene sequence: CDR1 SGHDT, CDR2 YYEEEE. CDR3 residues: CASSLQGSYNEQFF. The CDR3 DNA reads as TGTGCCAGCAGCTTGCAGGGCTCCTACAATGAGCAGTTCTTC.

V and J are TRBV5-6 and TRBJ2-1; TRBD2 aligns across 12 bases. The germline V gene encodes CDR1 SGHDT and CDR2 YYEEEE. V shed 1 base and J 6 bases; nucleotides not matched to a gene: 5. The CDR3 consists of 16 residues. The CDR3 DNA reads TGTGCCAGCAGCTTGCAAGCTAGCGGGAGGGCCAATGAGCAGTTCTTC. Protein sequence: CASSLQASGRANEQFF.

The chain links TRBV30 to TRBJ1-2; D is unresolved. The germline CDR1 and CDR2 sequences are GTSNPN and SVGIG (reference sequence). The V gene lost 1 base and the J gene lost 5 bases, with 8 bases spanning the gap. This CDR3 contains 12 residues. DNA of the CDR3: TGTGCCTGGAGTGAAACGACATATGGCTACACCTTC. This sequence encodes CAWSETTYGYTF.

The CDR3 DNA follows: TGTGCCATCAGGCAGTCCACAGATACGCAGTATTTT. Its translation: CAIRQSTDTQYF. The chain employs TRBV10-3 and TRBJ2-3; D is unclear. Germline V gene lookup returns CDR1 ENHRY and CDR2 SYGVKD. This CDR3 has 12 residues. With 6 bases removed from V and 2 bases from J, the gap between germline ends came to 6 bases.

This chain joins TRBV23-1 and TRBJ2-2; 7 bases are shared with TRBD2. TRBV23-1 is placed among ORFs of uncertain function. The J segment lost 5 bases and the V segment lost 1 base, leaving 10 bases of the junction unmatched. This CDR3 has 17 amino acids. This CDR3 is CASSQLGGSGNTGELFF. The DNA of the CDR3 is TGCGCCAGCAGTCAATTGGGGGGGTCGGGAAATACCGGGGAGCTGTTTTTT.

V usage is TRBV5-1 and J usage is TRBJ2-2; 10 bases match TRBD2. The CDR3 consists of 16 residues. V shed 4 bases, J shed 1 base, and the junction held 4 bases outside the gene matches. CDR1 is SGHRS, CDR2 YFSETQ, per germline. The CDR3 coding sequence is TGCGCCAGCAGCGCACTAGCGGGACGGAACACCGGGGAGCTGTTTTTT. It yields the protein CASSALAGRNTGELFF.

The J gene is TRBJ2-2, the V gene TRBV27, with D unclear. Trimming removed 2 bases from V and 7 bases from J, with 11 bases in between. There are 14 residues in the CDR3. CDR1 and CDR2 (germline): MNHEY, SMNVEV (reference sequence). The CDR3 bases are TGTGCCAGCAGTTTAAACAGCAAACGCGGGGAGCTGTTTTTT. It yields the protein CASSLNSKRGELFF.

V usage is TRBV9 and J usage is TRBJ2-4; a weak D match, TRBD2 (5 bases). CDR1 SGDLS and CDR2 YYNGEE come from the germline V gene. This CDR3 is 14 amino acids long. With 3 bases removed from V and 6 bases from J, the gap between germline ends came to 13 bases. This CDR3 reads CASSENSVGNIQYF. CDR3 in DNA: TGTGCCAGCAGCGAAAATAGCGTGGGAAACATTCAGTACTTC. Based on the CDR3 plus reference TRBV9 and TRBJ2-4, the full variable domain is DSGVTQTPKHLITATGQRVTLRCSPRSGDLSVYWYQQSLDQGLQFLIQYYNGEERAKGNILERFSAQQFPDLHSELNLSSLELGDSALYFCASSENSVGNIQYFGAGTRLSVL.

Concerning this clone itself: The same CDR3 arises from other DNA sequences in this sample as well. CDR3 loop: CASSMGTSGTDTQYF. DNA of the CDR3: TGTGCCAGTAGCATGGGGACTAGCGGAACAGATACGCAGTATTTT. The rearrangement uses TRBV19 and TRBJ2-3; 11 bases map to TRBD2. The germline V gene encodes CDR1 LNHDA and CDR2 SQIVND (reference sequence). Trimming cost V 6 bases and J 3 bases; bases outside gene matches: 5. CDR3 size: 15 residues.

The rearrangement uses TRBV29-1 and TRBJ2-3, with a tentative D call TRBD2 (5 bases). Germline V gene sequence: CDR1 SQVTM, CDR2 ANQGSEA. Trimming removed 0 bases at V and 5 bases at J, with 12 bases between. The CDR3 length is 14 residues. In DNA, the CDR3 is TGCAGCGTTGAAGATCTGCCCCGGGGAGATACGCAGTATTTT. The encoded protein is CSVEDLPRGDTQYF.

The V and J genes are TRBV15 and TRBJ2-7; the match to TRBD2 covers 8 bases. The germline gives CDR1 LNHNV, CDR2 YYDKDF (reference sequence). With 5 bases clipped from V and 7 bases from J, the junction kept 7 bases outside the gene matches. The CDR3 extends over 13 amino acids. The CDR3 spells CATSYRGRKEQYF. For the CDR3, the DNA is TGTGCCACCAGCTATCGCGGGAGGAAAGAGCAGTACTTC.

The V call is TRBV28, the J call TRBJ1-4, with D tentatively TRBD1 (6 bases). The CDR3 has 14 amino acids. Germline values: CDR1 MDHEN, CDR2 SYDVKM. V was trimmed by 7 bases and J by 8 bases, leaving 17 bases between them. CDR3 coding DNA: TGTGCCAGCAAAATACAGGGAACGCAGGAAAAACTGTTTTTT. Protein sequence: CASKIQGTQEKLFF.

V is TRBV6-1 and J is TRBJ2-7, with 12 bases fitting TRBD1. Germline V CDR1 and CDR2: MNHNS, SASEGT. The CDR3 is 15 residues long. Trimming took 5 bases from V and 7 from J; bases not matched to a gene: 9. CDR3 nucleotide sequence: TGTGCCAGCAGTCCAACGGGACAGGGGGCGCGTGAGCAGTACTTC. Translation: CASSPTGQGAREQYF.

V usage is TRBV14 and J usage is TRBJ2-3; 9 bases line up with TRBD2. V was clipped by 1 base and J by 1 base; unmatched bases: 3. The germline CDR1 and CDR2 sequences are SGHDN and FVKESK. The CDR3 has 16 amino acids. The CDR3 bases are TGTGCCAGCAGCCAAGGCCCTAGCGGGGGCACAGATACGCAGTATTTT. Encoded protein: CASSQGPSGGTDTQYF.

The chain's CDR3 is CSVDGTSGWQETQYF. The CDR3 DNA follows: TGCAGCGTTGACGGGACTAGTGGGTGGCAAGAGACCCAGTACTTC. V usage is TRBV29-1 and J usage is TRBJ2-5; 8 nucleotides match TRBD2. Per germline, CDR1 SQVTM and CDR2 ANQGSEA. The CDR3 loop spans 15 amino acids. The trim removed 3 bases at V and 2 bases at J, leaving 8 bases unmatched.

The chain couples TRBV25-1 to TRBJ1-5; no definite D call. CDR3 length: 11 amino acids. The germline V and J ends were trimmed by 8 bases and 3 bases, with 5 bases remaining between them. CDR1 and CDR2 from the germline V gene are MGHDK and SYGVNS. The CDR3 region is CASFLNQPQHF. Written as DNA, the CDR3 is TGTGCCAGCTTCCTCAATCAGCCCCAGCATTTT.

The chain is built from TRBV15 and TRBJ2-3; 7 positions agree with TRBD1. J lost 2 bases, V lost 7 bases, and 9 bases had no gene match. The germline CDR1 and CDR2 sequences are LNHNV and YYDKDF (reference sequence). The CDR3 consists of 15 residues. Here the CDR3 reads CATMRQGAATDTQYF. Here the CDR3 DNA reads TGTGCCACCATGAGACAGGGAGCGGCCACAGATACGCAGTATTTT.

The gene calls are TRBV5-6 and TRBJ2-7, with D possibly TRBD2 on 7 matching bases. Germline lookup yields CDR1 SGHDT and CDR2 YYEEEE. This CDR3 is 17 amino acids long. The V end was cut by 6 bases, the J end by 7 bases, with 29 bases between. This CDR3 is CASTRSSFGGLAGEQYF. The CDR3 region has the DNA TGTGCCAGCACCCGCTCCTCCTTCGGGGGGCTGGCAGGAGAGCAGTACTTC.

The rearrangement uses TRBV4-3 and TRBJ1-2; D is ambiguous. V dropped 1 base and J dropped 2 bases, with 11 bases sitting between them. Germline loops: CDR1 LGHNA, CDR2 YSLEER. The CDR3 is made up of 15 amino acids. The CDR3 sequence is CASSQGANLNYGYTF. CDR3 DNA sequence: TGCGCCAGCAGCCAAGGGGCCAACCTCAACTATGGCTACACCTTC.

V gene TRBV18 combines with J gene TRBJ1-3, with a possible D match to TRBD1 (5 bases). CDR3 length: 14 amino acids. Trimming stripped 5 bases from V and 4 bases from J, with 12 bases between. Germline CDR1 and CDR2: KGHSH and LQKENI. The CDR3 spells CASSSGTRGNTIYF. Here the CDR3 DNA reads TGTGCCAGCTCATCCGGGACTCGAGGAAACACCATATATTTT.

The chain couples TRBV5-1 to TRBJ2-5, with D maybe TRBD2 (6 bases). Per germline, CDR1 SGHRS and CDR2 YFSETQ. The V end was cut by 4 bases, the J end by 1 base, with 17 bases between. This CDR3 spans 16 amino acids. As DNA, the CDR3 is TGCGCCAGCAGCCTACCTTTTAGCGGTTCCCAAGAGACCCAGTACTTC. Residues: CASSLPFSGSQETQYF.